The clone carrying this TCR beta chain appeared many times. This sample was taken from a study of CD8 T cells in ankylosing spondylitis. Germline-derived CDR1 and CDR2 are MNHEY and SVGEGT. V was trimmed by 5 bases and J by 4 bases, leaving 21 bases between them. The CDR3 consists of 16 residues. TCRdb ran MiXCR on the 5' RACE reads and lists one entry per CDR3 protein. The sample lists about 340,000 distinct CDR3 sequences, approximately 14% occurring once. The sequenced sample consisted of blood, either unsorted or a sorted T cell fraction (not recorded which). The clonotype was recovered from a male donor with ankylosing spondylitis or in good health (not recorded which). This chain connects TRBV6-2 or TRBV6-3 to TRBJ2-7, with D uncertain. The CDR3 protein is CASSRLETGTRYEQYF. The CDR3, as DNA: TGTGCCAGCAGTCGACTCGAAACGGGCACCCGATACGAGCAGTACTTC.